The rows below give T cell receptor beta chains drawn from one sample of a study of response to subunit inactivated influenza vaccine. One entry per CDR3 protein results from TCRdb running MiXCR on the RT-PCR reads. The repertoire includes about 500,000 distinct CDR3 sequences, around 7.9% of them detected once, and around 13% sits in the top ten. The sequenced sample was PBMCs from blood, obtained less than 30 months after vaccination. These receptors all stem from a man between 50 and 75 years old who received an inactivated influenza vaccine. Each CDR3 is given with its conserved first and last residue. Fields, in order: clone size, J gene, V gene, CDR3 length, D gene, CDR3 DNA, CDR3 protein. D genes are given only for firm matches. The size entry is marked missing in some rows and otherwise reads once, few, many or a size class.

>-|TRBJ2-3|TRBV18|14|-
TGTGCCAGCTCACCCCCGACGGCCACAGATACGCAGTATTTT
CASSPPTATDTQYF
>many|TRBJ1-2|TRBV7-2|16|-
TGTGCCAGCAGCTTAATTCTTGATCCGGGGATGGGCGGCTACACCTTC
CASSLILDPGMGGYTF
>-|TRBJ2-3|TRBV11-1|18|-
TGTGCCAGCAGCCGATCAACAGCCCCGGACTGGCTTACAGATACGCAGTATTTT
CASSRSTAPDWLTDTQYF
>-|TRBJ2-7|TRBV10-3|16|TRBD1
TGTGCCATCAGTGACCGGGACAGGGGGCTAACCTACGAGCAGTACTTC
CAISDRDRGLTYEQYF
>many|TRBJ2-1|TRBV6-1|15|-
TGTGCCACGAGAGGGTTTCTTGGAGTGGACAATGAGCAGTTCTTC
CATRGFLGVDNEQFF
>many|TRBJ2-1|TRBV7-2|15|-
TGTGCCAGCAGCTCCCCCCCGGGGGTCTACAATGAGCAGTTCTTC
CASSSPPGVYNEQFF
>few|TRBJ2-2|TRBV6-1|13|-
TGTGCCAGCAGGAGAGATAACACCGGGGAGCTGTTTTTT
CASRRDNTGELFF
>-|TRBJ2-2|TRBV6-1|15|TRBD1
TGTGCCAGCAGCCGCACTCAGGGGGCTGACGGGGAGCTGTTTTTT
CASSRTQGADGELFF
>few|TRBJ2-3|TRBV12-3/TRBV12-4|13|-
TGTGCCAGCAGTTTTGGTAACCCAGATACGCAGTATTTT
CASSFGNPDTQYF
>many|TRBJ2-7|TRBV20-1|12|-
TGCAGTGCTAGGGACCCCTCCTACGAGCAGTACTTC
CSARDPSYEQYF
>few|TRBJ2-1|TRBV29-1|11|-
TGCAGCGGGAGGGGATACAATGAGCAGTTCTTC
CSGRGYNEQFF
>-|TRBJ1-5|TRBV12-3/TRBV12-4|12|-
TGTGCCAGCACCTTAGGGGGGGGGCCCCAGCATTTT
CASTLGGGPQHF
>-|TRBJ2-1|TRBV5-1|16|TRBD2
TGCGCCAGTTCCGGACTAGCGGGAGTAAAGGGAGGTGAGCAGTTCTTC
CASSGLAGVKGGEQFF
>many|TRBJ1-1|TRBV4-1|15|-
TGCGCCAGCAGCCAAGAAGGGGGGGGTGGTCCCGAAGCTTTCTTT
CASSQEGGGGPEAFF
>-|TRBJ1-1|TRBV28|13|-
TGTGCCACGGCTGACAGCCGGAACACTGAAGCTTTCTTT
CATADSRNTEAFF
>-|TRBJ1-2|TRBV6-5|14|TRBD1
TGTGCCAGCAGTTACTCGGGACAGGGGAATGGCTACACCTTC
CASSYSGQGNGYTF
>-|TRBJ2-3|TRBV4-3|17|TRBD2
TGCGCCAGCAGCCAGGACCTGCGGGGGGGCCCCACAGATACGCAGTATTTT
CASSQDLRGGPTDTQYF
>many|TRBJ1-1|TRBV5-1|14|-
TGCGCCAGCAAAGTGGGGACTCAGAACACTGAAGCTTTCTTT
CASKVGTQNTEAFF
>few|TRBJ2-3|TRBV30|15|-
TGTGCCTGGAGTTCGGTGGGGGGTTTGGTAGATACGCAGTATTTT
CAWSSVGGLVDTQYF
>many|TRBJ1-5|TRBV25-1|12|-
TGTGCCAGCAGCACGGCAGGTCAGCCCCAGCATTTT
CASSTAGQPQHF
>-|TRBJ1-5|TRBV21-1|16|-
TGTGCCAGCAGCAAAGGTGGACAGGGAGAGGATCAGCCCCAGCATTTT
CASSKGGQGEDQPQHF
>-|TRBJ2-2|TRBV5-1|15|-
TGCGCCAGCAGCTTACAACCCCAGAACACCGGGGAGCTGTTTTTT
CASSLQPQNTGELFF
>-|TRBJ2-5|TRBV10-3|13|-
TGTGCCATCAGTGGGGGGGTAACGGAGACCCAGTACTTC
CAISGGVTETQYF
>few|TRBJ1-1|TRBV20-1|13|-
TGCAGTGCGAGGAACAGGGCGAACACTGAAGCTTTCTTT
CSARNRANTEAFF
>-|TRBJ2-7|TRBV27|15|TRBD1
TGTGCCAGCAGCTCCAGGGACAGGGTACACAACGAGCAGTACTTC
CASSSRDRVHNEQYF
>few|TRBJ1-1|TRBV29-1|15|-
TGCAGCGCTATTTCCATAACGAGGGGTGGCACTGAAGCTTTCTTT
CSAISITRGGTEAFF
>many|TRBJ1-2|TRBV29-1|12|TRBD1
TGCAGCGTGATAGGGACAGGTAGTGGCTACACCTTC
CSVIGTGSGYTF
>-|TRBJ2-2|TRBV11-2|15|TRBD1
TGTGCCAGCAGCTTAGCTCAGGGGGACACCGGGGAGCTGTTTTTT
CASSLAQGDTGELFF